One sample yielded the 27 T cell receptor beta chains listed below, sequenced in a study of identifying expanded T cells in peripheral blood (dated by TCRdb to between 2018 and 2021). Libraries were constructed by the immunoSEQ multiplex PCR assay. Here the immuneACCESS table is served through TCRdb, limited to in-frame sequences with V and J called. Missing clones are a known gap in these copies; in checked studies unresolved V genes cover under half, and the rest lacks a known reason. The sample contains around 70,000 clones, roughly 88% of them found a single time. The ten biggest clones cover around 3.3% of the sample. Material for sequencing was blood. All receptors come from a person between 18 and 69 years old in good health.

This sequence joins TRBV19 and TRBJ1-5, with 8 bases lining up with TRBD1. Losses at the gene ends were 4 bases for V and 1 base for J; bases not matched to a gene: 9. This CDR3 spans 17 amino acids. CDR1 and CDR2 from the germline V gene are LNHDA and SQIVND (reference sequence). CDR3 amino acids: CASSTRQGAESNQPQHF. In DNA, the CDR3 is TGTGCCAGTAGTACCCGCCAGGGGGCAGAGAGCAATCAGCCCCAGCATTTT.

This clone was counted a single time. The V gene is TRBV19, the J gene TRBJ2-7; D is perhaps TRBD1 (5 bases). The V gene lost 4 bases and the J gene lost 3 bases, with 16 bases spanning the gap. CDR1 and CDR2 (germline): LNHDA, SQIVND (reference sequence). The CDR3 has 15 residues. The CDR3 here is CASSKGSRPDYEQYF. Here the CDR3 DNA reads TGTGCCAGTAGTAAGGGGTCCCGACCGGACTACGAGCAGTACTTC.

This chain connects TRBV27 to TRBJ2-1; 8 nucleotides agree with TRBD1. This CDR3 region has 14 residues. The V gene end was trimmed by 4 bases and the J gene end by 7 bases; junction bases not matched to a gene: 6. CDR1 is MNHEY, CDR2 SMNVEV, per germline (reference sequence). For the CDR3, the DNA is TGTGCCAGCAGTTCCCGGACAGGGACAAATGAGCAGTTCTTC. This translates into CASSSRTGTNEQFF.

CDR3 sequence: CASSDRRGQETQYF. CDR3 sequence (DNA): TGTGCCAGCAGTGACAGGCGGGGCCAAGAGACCCAGTACTTC. The chain combines TRBV25-1 with TRBJ2-5; the D gene is possibly TRBD2 (6 bases). CDR3 length equals 14 residues. Per the germline V gene, CDR1 is MGHDK and CDR2 is SYGVNS. Trimming took 3 bases from V and 1 from J, leaving 9 bases between them. Variable domain in full (rest from reference TRBV25-1 and TRBJ2-5): EADIYQTPRYLVIGTGKKITLECSQTMGHDKMYWYQQDPGMELHLIHYSYGVNSTEKGDLSSESTVSRIRTEHFPLTLESARPSHTSQYLCASSDRRGQETQYFGPGTRLLVL.

This chain uses TRBV6-5 with TRBJ2-7; the match to TRBD1 covers 10 bases. The germline gives CDR1 MNHEY, CDR2 SVGAGI. With V trimmed by 4 bases and J by 4 bases, 4 bases remained unmatched. The CDR3 length is 14 residues. The CDR3 DNA reads TGTGCCAGCAGTTCGGGACAGGGGTTATACGAGCAGTACTTC. This sequence encodes CASSSGQGLYEQYF.

The chain combines TRBV7-2 with TRBJ2-3; D is perhaps TRBD1 (6 bases). Trimming took off 5 bases at V and 2 bases at J, with 17 bases between the two ends. Germline V lookup: CDR1 SGHTA, CDR2 FQGNSA. CDR3 length: 16 amino acids. The CDR3 here is CASSGRDGGPTDTQYF. As DNA, the CDR3 is TGTGCCAGCAGCGGCCGGGATGGGGGCCCCACAGATACGCAGTATTTT.

The rearrangement joins TRBV7-2 to TRBJ2-7; TRBD1 aligns across 7 bases. CDR3 length equals 13 residues. Unmatched junction bases numbered 3, after V lost 5 bases and J lost 2 bases. Germline loops: CDR1 SGHTA, CDR2 FQGNSA. This CDR3 reads CASSAGTAYEQYF. The DNA for the CDR3 is TGTGCCAGCAGCGCCGGGACAGCCTACGAGCAGTACTTC. The variable domain in full, with the rest retrieved from reference TRBV7-2 and TRBJ2-7, is GAGVSQSPSNKVTEKGKDVELRCDPISGHTALYWYRQSLGQGLEFLIYFQGNSAPDKSGLPSDRFSAERTGGSVSTLTIQRTQQEDSAVYLCASSAGTAYEQYFGPGTRLTVT.

V is TRBV19 and J is TRBJ2-5, with D possibly TRBD2 on 6 matching bases. V lost 2 bases and J lost 3, with 10 bases in between. CDR1 is LNHDA, CDR2 SQIVND, per germline (reference sequence). The CDR3 consists of 14 residues. The CDR3 protein is CASSISRGKETQYF. CDR3 nucleotides: TGTGCCAGTAGTATATCTCGCGGGAAAGAGACCCAGTACTTC.

This chain joins TRBV10-3 and TRBJ2-1, with D uncertain. Germline CDR1 ENHRY, CDR2 SYGVKD. V lost 4 bases and J lost 9, with 10 bases in between. This CDR3 spans 12 amino acids. CDR3 nucleotide sequence: TGTGCCATCAGTGTACTGACGGGTGAGCAGTTCTTC. Residues: CAISVLTGEQFF.

The chain links TRBV7-2 to TRBJ2-5, with D hard to call. The V gene lost 1 base and the J gene lost 10 bases, with 13 bases spanning the gap. The germline CDR1 and CDR2 sequences are SGHTA and FQGNSA. This CDR3 is built from 13 residues. The CDR3 here is CASSLVGPQIQYF. The CDR3 DNA reads as TGTGCCAGCAGCTTAGTGGGCCCCCAAATCCAGTACTTC. Using reference TRBV7-2 and TRBJ2-5 for the parts outside the CDR3, the full variable domain is GAGVSQSPSNKVTEKGKDVELRCDPISGHTALYWYRQSLGQGLEFLIYFQGNSAPDKSGLPSDRFSAERTGGSVSTLTIQRTQQEDSAVYLCASSLVGPQIQYFGPGTRLLVL.

This chain joins TRBV4-1 and TRBJ1-2; 11 bases fit TRBD1. V trimming: 6 bases; J trimming: 7 bases; junction bases outside the gene matches: 7. Germline-derived CDR1 and CDR2 are MGHRA and YSYEKL. This CDR3 has 14 amino acids. The DNA of the CDR3 is TGCGCCAGCAGAGGACAGGGGGCGCAGACTGGCTACACCTTC. It codes for CASRGQGAQTGYTF.

The gene calls are TRBV28 and TRBJ2-4, with a tentative D call TRBD1 (7 bases). Per the germline V gene, CDR1 is MDHEN and CDR2 is SYDVKM. The CDR3 has 14 amino acids. V shed 6 bases and J shed 0 bases, with 9 bases lying between them. CDR3 loop: CASRQGGAKNIQYF. The CDR3 DNA sequence: TGTGCCAGCAGGCAGGGGGGAGCCAAAAACATTCAGTACTTC.

The chain joins TRBV10-3 to TRBJ1-2; 8 bases are a match to TRBD1. The CDR3 extends over 12 amino acids. CDR1 is ENHRY and CDR2 is SYGVKD in the germline V gene. V trimming: 5 bases; J trimming: 7 bases; junction bases outside the gene matches: 3. CDR3 DNA sequence: TGTGCCATCAGTAAACAGGGGGGTGGCTACACCTTC. Its protein product is CAISKQGGGYTF.

The chain has TRBV21-1 and TRBJ2-7; the table's D call of TRBD1 was not tested on the DNA. TRBV21-1 corresponds to a pseudogene. The CDR3 totals 12 residues. Written as DNA, the CDR3 is TGTGCCACCAAAACAGGGTTGCACGAGCAGTACTTC. Its protein is CATKTGLHEQYF.

The rearrangement uses TRBV30 and TRBJ2-5; TRBD2 matches 9 bases. Germline V CDR1 and CDR2: GTSNPN, SVGIG (reference sequence). Trimming removed 2 bases from V and 5 bases from J; junction bases left unmatched: 6. The CDR3 has 14 residues. The DNA of the CDR3 is TGTGCCTGGAGTCCGGGACTAGCCCGGGAGACCCAGTACTTC. Protein product: CAWSPGLARETQYF.

J is TRBJ2-3 and V is TRBV2; TRBD2 aligns across 10 bases. V gave up 0 bases and J gave up 3 bases; unmatched junction bases: 3. The CDR3 consists of 16 residues. Germline V CDR1 and CDR2: SNHLY, FYNNEI. The CDR3 is CASSEATSGRTDTQYF. CDR3 nucleotides: TGTGCCAGCAGTGAAGCGACTAGCGGGCGGACAGATACGCAGTATTTT.

The genes are TRBV9 and TRBJ2-1, with 9 bases aligning to TRBD2. Germline lookup yields CDR1 SGDLS and CDR2 YYNGEE. The CDR3 consists of 15 residues. J lost 8 bases, V lost 1 base, and 7 bases had no gene match. The CDR3 sequence is CASSVSSGRGDEQFF. The CDR3 region has the DNA TGTGCCAGCAGCGTAAGTAGCGGGAGAGGCGATGAGCAGTTCTTC.

This rearrangement joins TRBV27 to TRBJ1-2; 8 bases line up with TRBD1. V was clipped by 5 bases and J by 4 bases; unmatched bases: 9. The V gene's germline CDR1 is MNHEY and CDR2 SMNVEV (reference sequence). This CDR3 comprises 15 residues. The CDR3 DNA reads as TGTGCCAGCAGTCCCGACAGGGGACCCCTCTATGGCTACACCTTC. Translating it yields CASSPDRGPLYGYTF.

This chain links TRBV6-6 with TRBJ1-1, with 8 positions matching TRBD1. Trimming removed 2 bases from V and 8 bases from J; junction bases left unmatched: 4. The V gene's germline CDR1 is MNHNY and CDR2 SVGAGI (reference sequence). CDR3 size: 13 residues. CDR3 nucleotide sequence: TGTGCCAGCAGTTACGGCCGGGACAGGGAAGCTTTCTTT. Amino acids: CASSYGRDREAFF.

V and J are TRBV30 and TRBJ1-2; D uncertain. This CDR3 region has 12 residues. V was pared by 2 bases and J by 0 bases, with 4 bases between. The V gene's germline CDR1 is GTSNPN and CDR2 SVGIG (reference sequence). DNA for the CDR3: TGTGCCTGGAGTAATCCTAACTATGGCTACACCTTC. This sequence encodes CAWSNPNYGYTF.

This clone was picked up one time. V gene TRBV29-1 combines with J gene TRBJ2-7; D gene ambiguous. The CDR3 is 15 amino acids. Germline CDR1 and CDR2: SQVTM and ANQGSEA. V was pared by 4 bases and J by 0 bases, with 16 bases between. The CDR3 region is CSVVIRRGPSYEQYF. In DNA form, the CDR3 reads TGCAGCGTTGTTATTCGTCGAGGCCCCTCCTACGAGCAGTACTTC.

This clone was counted a single time. It is unclear where the CDR3 begins or ends on the DNA, so no DNA is shown, and the CDR3 is as TCRdb lists it. The CDR3 sequence is CASSPEVGPGGELFF. The chain couples TRBV9 to TRBJ2-2. The V gene's germline CDR1 is SGDLS and CDR2 YYNGEE. The CDR3 is 15 residues long, ends included.

The chain couples TRBV11-2 to TRBJ2-7; D remains ambiguous. CDR3 length: 15 amino acids. V was pared by 5 bases and J by 1 base, with 15 bases between. From germline, CDR1 is SGHAT and CDR2 FQNNGV. Here the CDR3 DNA reads TGTGCCAGCAGCGCCGCTCGGGTCCTTTCCTACGAGCAGTACTTC. Residues: CASSAARVLSYEQYF.

The J gene is TRBJ2-5, the V gene TRBV5-6; 10 bases line up with TRBD1. The CDR3 contains 14 residues. Germline assignment: CDR1 SGHDT and CDR2 YYEEEE. The V gene end was trimmed by 3 bases and the J gene end by 7 bases; junction bases not matched to a gene: 6. CDR3 loop: CASSSTGGYGTQYF. In nucleotides, the CDR3 is TGTGCCAGCAGCTCGACAGGGGGCTACGGGACCCAGTACTTC.

This clone was observed a few times. The rearrangement links TRBV5-6 to TRBJ2-3; tentative D call: TRBD2 (6 bases). The germline V gene encodes CDR1 SGHDT and CDR2 YYEEEE. V was trimmed by 7 bases and J by 7 bases, leaving 22 bases between them. The CDR3 runs to 15 residues. The CDR3, as DNA: TGTGCCAGCTGGAGGGGCGGGACGGTACTTAATACGCAGTATTTT. It encodes CASWRGGTVLNTQYF.

The rearrangement uses TRBV27 and TRBJ1-6; D is perhaps TRBD1 (6 bases). Trimming took off 3 bases at V and 7 bases at J, with 16 bases between the two ends. The CDR3 consists of 16 residues. Germline V lookup: CDR1 MNHEY, CDR2 SMNVEV (reference sequence). This CDR3 reads CASSFPVGQTNSPLHF. CDR3 coding DNA: TGTGCCAGCAGTTTCCCGGTAGGACAGACAAATTCACCCCTCCACTTT.

The chain uses TRBV7-2 and TRBJ2-1, with D hard to call. V lost 1 base and J 13 bases, leaving 14 bases between the germline ends. CDR3 length equals 13 residues. Per the germline V gene, CDR1 is SGHTA and CDR2 is FQGNSA. The CDR3 loop reads CASSLDFGSAQFF. The CDR3 DNA reads as TGTGCCAGCAGCTTAGATTTCGGGTCAGCACAGTTCTTC.